The TCR beta chain described here comes from a study of blood T cell repertoires in COVID-19. Study-level information: The cDNA or gDNA used as material had been derived from T cells, B-cell-depleted T cells, or PBMCs.

As originally analysed: How many nucleated cells were present was estimated from reference gene primer amplification. Sequenced by immunoSEQ multiplex PCR; TCRdb stores in-frame clones only, minus some. V and J calls and clone size are as listed in that table; D and trimming were resolved from the DNA. Here the sample spans roughly 200,000 clones, 80% to 90% being singletons. Trimming stripped 4 bases from V and 6 bases from J, with 21 bases between. This CDR3 spans 17 amino acids. The germline V gene encodes CDR1 SGHDN and CDR2 FVKESK. This chain uses TRBV14 with TRBJ2-2; D not resolved. The sequenced material came from peripheral blood. The TCR sequence derives from a man aged 55 to 70 who had recovered from COVID-19. CDR3 bases: TGTGCCAGCAGCCCCTCTCCCGACCCCCAGGTCCCCGGGGAGCTGTTTTTT. Residues: CASSPSPDPQVPGELFF.